This T cell receptor beta chain was retrieved from a study of T cell changes during pregnancy in multiple sclerosis. CDR1 and CDR2 (germline): SGHDN, FVKESK. Trimming at V came to 1 base and at J to 4 bases, leaving 6 bases not matched to a gene. This CDR3 has 17 residues. The repertoire was sequenced with immunoSEQ multiplex PCR; TCRdb's copy has only in-frame clones and lacks some. The table lists around 43,000 clones, about 94% of them singletons, with approximately 4% in the top ten. The chain joins TRBV14 to TRBJ2-3, with 12 bases fitting TRBD2. This receptor was taken from a female donor with multiple sclerosis, enrolled in a pregnancy study. This specimen consisted of CD8+ T cells from peripheral blood mononuclear cells, obtained after pregnancy. The CDR3 is CASSQGLAGGPPDTQYF. Written as DNA, the CDR3 is TGTGCCAGCAGCCAAGGGCTAGCGGGGGGGCCACCAGATACGCAGTATTTT.